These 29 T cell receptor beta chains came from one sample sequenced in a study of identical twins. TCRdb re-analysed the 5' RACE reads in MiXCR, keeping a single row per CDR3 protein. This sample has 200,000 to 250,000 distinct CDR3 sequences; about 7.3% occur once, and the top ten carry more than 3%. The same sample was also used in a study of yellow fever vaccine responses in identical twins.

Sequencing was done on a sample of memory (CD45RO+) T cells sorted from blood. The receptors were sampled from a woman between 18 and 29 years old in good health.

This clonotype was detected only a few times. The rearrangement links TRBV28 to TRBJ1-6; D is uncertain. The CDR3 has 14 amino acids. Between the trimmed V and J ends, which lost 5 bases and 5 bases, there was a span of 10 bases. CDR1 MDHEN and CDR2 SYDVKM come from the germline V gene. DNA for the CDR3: TGTGCCAGCAGTCCTAGCACGAATAATTCACCCCTCCACTTT. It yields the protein CASSPSTNNSPLHF.

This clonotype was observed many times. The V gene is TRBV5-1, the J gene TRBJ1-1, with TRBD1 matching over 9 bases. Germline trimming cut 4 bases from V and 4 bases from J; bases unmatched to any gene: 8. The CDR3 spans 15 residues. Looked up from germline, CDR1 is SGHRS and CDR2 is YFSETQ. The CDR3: CASSARDRVGTEAFF. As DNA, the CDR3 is TGCGCCAGCAGCGCCCGGGACAGGGTGGGCACTGAAGCTTTCTTT. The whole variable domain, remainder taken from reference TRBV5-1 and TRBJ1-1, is KAGVTQTPRYLIKTRGQQVTLSCSPISGHRSVSWYQQTPGQGLQFLFEYFSETQRNKGNFPGRFSGRQFSNSRSEMNVSTLELGDSALYLCASSARDRVGTEAFFGQGTRLTVV.

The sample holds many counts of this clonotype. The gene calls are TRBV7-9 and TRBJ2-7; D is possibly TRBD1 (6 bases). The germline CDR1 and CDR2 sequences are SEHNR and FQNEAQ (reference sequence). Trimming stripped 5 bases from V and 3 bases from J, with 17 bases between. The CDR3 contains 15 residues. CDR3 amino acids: CASSEKTGPLYEQYF. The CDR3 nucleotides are TGTGCCAGCAGCGAAAAGACAGGTCCCCTCTACGAGCAGTACTTC.

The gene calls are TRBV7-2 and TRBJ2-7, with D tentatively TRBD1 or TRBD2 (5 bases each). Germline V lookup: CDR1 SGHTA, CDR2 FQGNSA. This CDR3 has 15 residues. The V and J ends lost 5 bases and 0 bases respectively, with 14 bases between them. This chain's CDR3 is CASSLRFGGSYEQYF. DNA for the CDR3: TGTGCCAGCAGCCTCCGGTTTGGGGGCTCCTACGAGCAGTACTTC.

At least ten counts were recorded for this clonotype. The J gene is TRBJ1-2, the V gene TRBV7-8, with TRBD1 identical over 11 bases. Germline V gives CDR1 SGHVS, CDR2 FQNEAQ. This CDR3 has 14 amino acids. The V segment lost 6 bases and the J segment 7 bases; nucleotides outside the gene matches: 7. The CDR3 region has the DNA TGTGCCAGCAGTCGGACAGGGGGCTTCTCTGGCTACACCTTC. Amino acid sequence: CASSRTGGFSGYTF.

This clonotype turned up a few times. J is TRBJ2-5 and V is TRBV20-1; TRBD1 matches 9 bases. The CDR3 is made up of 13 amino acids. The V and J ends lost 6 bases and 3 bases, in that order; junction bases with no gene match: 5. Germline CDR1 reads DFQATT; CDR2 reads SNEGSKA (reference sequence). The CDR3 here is CSAEDRGKETQYF. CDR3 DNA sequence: TGCAGTGCGGAGGACAGGGGAAAAGAGACCCAGTACTTC.

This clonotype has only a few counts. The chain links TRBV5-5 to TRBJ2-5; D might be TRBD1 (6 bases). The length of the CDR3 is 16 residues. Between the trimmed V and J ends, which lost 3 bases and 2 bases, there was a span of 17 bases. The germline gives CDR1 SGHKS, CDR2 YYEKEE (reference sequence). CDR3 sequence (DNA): TGTGCCAGCAGCTCCGGGACACAACCTAAACAAGAGACCCAGTACTTC. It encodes CASSSGTQPKQETQYF.

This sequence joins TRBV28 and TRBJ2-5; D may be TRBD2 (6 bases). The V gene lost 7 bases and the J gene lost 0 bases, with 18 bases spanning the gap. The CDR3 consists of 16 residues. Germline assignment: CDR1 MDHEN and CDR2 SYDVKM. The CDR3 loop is CASTLGGRGDQETQYF. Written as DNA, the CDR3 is TGTGCCAGCACTCTGGGGGGAAGGGGAGACCAAGAGACCCAGTACTTC.

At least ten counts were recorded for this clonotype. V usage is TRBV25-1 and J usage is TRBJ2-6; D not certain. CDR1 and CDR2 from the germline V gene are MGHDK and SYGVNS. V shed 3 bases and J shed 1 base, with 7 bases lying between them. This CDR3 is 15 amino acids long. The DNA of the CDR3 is TGTGCCAGCAGTGATGTCCTTTCTGGGGCCAACGTCCTGACTTTC. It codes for CASSDVLSGANVLTF.

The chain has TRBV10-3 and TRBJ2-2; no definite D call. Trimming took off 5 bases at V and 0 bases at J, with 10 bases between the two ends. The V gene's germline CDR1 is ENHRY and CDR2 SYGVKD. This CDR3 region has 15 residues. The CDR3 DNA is TGTGCCATCAGTCGCGCTTCCTCGAACACCGGGGAGCTGTTTTTT. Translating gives CAISRASSNTGELFF.

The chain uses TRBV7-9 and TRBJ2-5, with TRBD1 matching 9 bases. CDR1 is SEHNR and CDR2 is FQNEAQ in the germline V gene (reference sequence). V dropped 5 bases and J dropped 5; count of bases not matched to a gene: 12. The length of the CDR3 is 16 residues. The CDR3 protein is CASSLGSTGGAETQYF. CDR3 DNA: TGTGCCAGCAGCCTGGGTTCTACAGGGGGCGCGGAGACCCAGTACTTC.

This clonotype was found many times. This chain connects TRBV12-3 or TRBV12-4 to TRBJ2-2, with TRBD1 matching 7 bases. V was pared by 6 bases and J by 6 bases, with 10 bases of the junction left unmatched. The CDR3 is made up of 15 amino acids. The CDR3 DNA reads TGTGCCAGCAGGAAATCAGGGGGAAAGTCCGGGGAGCTGTTTTTT. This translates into CASRKSGGKSGELFF.

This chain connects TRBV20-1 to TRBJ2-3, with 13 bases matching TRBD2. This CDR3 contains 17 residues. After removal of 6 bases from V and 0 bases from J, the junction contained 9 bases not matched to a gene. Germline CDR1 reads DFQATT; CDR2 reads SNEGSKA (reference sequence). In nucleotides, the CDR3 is TGCAGTGCGCAGACTAGCGGGGGGACCCCTAGCACAGATACGCAGTATTTT. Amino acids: CSAQTSGGTPSTDTQYF.

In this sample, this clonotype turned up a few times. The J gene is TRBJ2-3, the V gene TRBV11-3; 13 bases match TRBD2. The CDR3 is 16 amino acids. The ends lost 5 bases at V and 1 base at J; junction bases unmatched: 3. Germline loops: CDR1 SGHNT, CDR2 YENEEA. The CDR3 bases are TGTGCCAGCAGCGGAGGACTAGCGGGAGGCACAGATACGCAGTATTTT. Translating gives CASSGGLAGGTDTQYF.

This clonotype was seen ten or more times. The CDR3 region is CASSPMTTLQGTTDTQYF. CDR3 coding DNA: TGTGCCAGCAGCCCTATGACAACATTACAGGGGACCACAGATACGCAGTATTTT. The chain employs TRBV11-1 and TRBJ2-3; TRBD1 aligns across 7 bases. Germline CDR1 is SGHAT and CDR2 is FQDESV (reference sequence). The junction had 16 bases not matched to a gene; V was cut back by 5 bases and J by 2 bases. This CDR3 is built from 18 residues.

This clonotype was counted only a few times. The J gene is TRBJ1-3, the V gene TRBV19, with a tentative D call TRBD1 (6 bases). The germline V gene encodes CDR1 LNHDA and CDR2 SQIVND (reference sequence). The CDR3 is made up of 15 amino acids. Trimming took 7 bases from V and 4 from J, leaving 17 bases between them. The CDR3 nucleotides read TGTGCCAGTAAACGACAGGCCGGCGCGGGAAACACCATATATTTT. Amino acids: CASKRQAGAGNTIYF.

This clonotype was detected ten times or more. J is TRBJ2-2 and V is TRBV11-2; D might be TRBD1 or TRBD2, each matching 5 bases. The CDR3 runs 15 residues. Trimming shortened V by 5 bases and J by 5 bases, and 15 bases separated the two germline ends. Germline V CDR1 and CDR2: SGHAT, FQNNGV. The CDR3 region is CASSQGGSGTGELFF. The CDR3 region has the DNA TGTGCCAGCAGCCAGGGTGGCTCGGGGACCGGGGAGCTGTTTTTT.

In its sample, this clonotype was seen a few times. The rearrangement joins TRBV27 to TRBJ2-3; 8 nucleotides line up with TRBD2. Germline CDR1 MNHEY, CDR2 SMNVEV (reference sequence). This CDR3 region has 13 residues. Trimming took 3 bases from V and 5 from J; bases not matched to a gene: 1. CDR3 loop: CASSFREGDTQYF. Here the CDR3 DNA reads TGTGCCAGCAGTTTCCGGGAGGGAGATACGCAGTATTTT.

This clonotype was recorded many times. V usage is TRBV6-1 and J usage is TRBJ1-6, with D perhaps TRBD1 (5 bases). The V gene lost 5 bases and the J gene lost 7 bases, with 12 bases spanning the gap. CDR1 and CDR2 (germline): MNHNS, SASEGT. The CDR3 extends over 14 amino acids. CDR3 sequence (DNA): TGTGCCAGCAGTCGGGACGGAAAAAATTCACCCCTCCACTTT. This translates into CASSRDGKNSPLHF.

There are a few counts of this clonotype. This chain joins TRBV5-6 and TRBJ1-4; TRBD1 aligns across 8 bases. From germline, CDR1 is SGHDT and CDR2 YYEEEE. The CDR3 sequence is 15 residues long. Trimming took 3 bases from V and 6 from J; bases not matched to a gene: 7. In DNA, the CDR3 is TGTGCCAGCAGCTCGAAAACGACAGGGGATGAAAAACTGTTTTTT. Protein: CASSSKTTGDEKLFF.

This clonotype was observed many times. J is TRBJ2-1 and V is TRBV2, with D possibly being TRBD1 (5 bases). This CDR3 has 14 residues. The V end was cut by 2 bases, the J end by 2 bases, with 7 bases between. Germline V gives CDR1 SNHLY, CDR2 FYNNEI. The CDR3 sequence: CASSESGPYNEQFF. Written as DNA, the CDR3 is TGTGCCAGCAGTGAATCAGGGCCCTACAATGAGCAGTTCTTC.

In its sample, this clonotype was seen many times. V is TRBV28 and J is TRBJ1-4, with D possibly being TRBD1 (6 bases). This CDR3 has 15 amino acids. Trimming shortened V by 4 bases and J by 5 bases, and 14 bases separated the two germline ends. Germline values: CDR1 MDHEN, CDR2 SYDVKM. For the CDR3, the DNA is TGTGCCAGCAGTTCCTCGGGGGCAGGCAATGAAAAACTGTTTTTT. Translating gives CASSSSGAGNEKLFF.

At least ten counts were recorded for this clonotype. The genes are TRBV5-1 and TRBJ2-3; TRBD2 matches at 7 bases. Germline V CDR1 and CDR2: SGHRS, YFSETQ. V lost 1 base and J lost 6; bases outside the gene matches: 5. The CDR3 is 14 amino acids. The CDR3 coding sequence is TGCGCCAGCAGCTTGCAAGGCGGGGGTGATACGCAGTATTTT. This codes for CASSLQGGGDTQYF.

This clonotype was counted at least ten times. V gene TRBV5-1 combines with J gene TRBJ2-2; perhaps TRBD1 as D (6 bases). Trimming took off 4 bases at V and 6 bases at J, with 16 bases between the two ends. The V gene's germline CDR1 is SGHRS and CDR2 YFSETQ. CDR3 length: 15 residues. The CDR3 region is CASSIRQVGAGELFF. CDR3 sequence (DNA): TGCGCCAGCAGCATTCGACAGGTCGGGGCCGGGGAGCTGTTTTTT.

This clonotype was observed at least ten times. The CDR3: CASSLGGRNYEQYF. The DNA for the CDR3 is TGCGCCAGCAGCTTGGGCGGGAGGAACTACGAGCAGTACTTC. This rearrangement joins TRBV5-1 to TRBJ2-7; 8 bases agree with TRBD2. The CDR3 is 14 amino acids. Trimming at V came to 0 bases and at J to 3 bases, leaving 2 bases not matched to a gene. Looked up from germline, CDR1 is SGHRS and CDR2 is YFSETQ.

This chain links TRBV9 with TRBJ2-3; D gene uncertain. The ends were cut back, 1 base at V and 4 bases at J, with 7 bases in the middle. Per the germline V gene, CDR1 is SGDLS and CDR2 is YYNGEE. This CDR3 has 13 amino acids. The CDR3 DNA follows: TGTGCCAGCAGCGTATGGCGACCAGATACGCAGTATTTT. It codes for CASSVWRPDTQYF.

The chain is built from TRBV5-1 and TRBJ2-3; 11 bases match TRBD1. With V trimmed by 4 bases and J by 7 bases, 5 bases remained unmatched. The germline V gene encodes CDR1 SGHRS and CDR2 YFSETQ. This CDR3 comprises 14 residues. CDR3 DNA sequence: TGCGCCAGCAGCGCGGACAGGGGGCATTATACGCAGTATTTT. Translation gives CASSADRGHYTQYF.

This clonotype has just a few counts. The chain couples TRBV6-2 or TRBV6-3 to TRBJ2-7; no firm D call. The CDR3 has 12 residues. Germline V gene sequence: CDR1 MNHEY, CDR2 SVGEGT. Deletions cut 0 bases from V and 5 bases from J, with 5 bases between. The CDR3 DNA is TGTGCCAGCAGTTACTCGCTCCACGAGCAGTACTTC. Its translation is CASSYSLHEQYF.

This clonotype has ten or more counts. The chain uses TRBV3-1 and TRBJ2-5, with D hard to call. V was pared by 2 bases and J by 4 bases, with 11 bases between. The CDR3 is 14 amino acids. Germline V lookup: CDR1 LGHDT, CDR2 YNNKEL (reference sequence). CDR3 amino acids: CASSQSVTAETQYF. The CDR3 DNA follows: TGTGCCAGCAGCCAATCTGTAACAGCAGAGACCCAGTACTTC.